In this sample, the clone carrying this T cell receptor beta chain turned up once. CDR1 is SGHRS and CDR2 is YFSETQ in the germline V gene. V was pared by 4 bases and J by 7 bases, with 17 bases between. The length of the CDR3 is 14 residues. Sequenced by immunoSEQ multiplex PCR; TCRdb stores in-frame clones only, minus some. The sample carries about 290,000 clones, 89% recorded once. The sample originates from a study of blood T cell repertoires in COVID-19. Study details: From the United States, Italy and Spain came samples of acute and convalescent COVID-19.

This TCR was recovered from a woman aged 40 to 50 who had recovered from COVID-19. The material sequenced was PBMCs or T cells enriched from blood (not recorded which). The chain links TRBV5-1 to TRBJ2-5; possible D gene TRBD1, 6 bases. CDR3 loop: CASSRDTPVGTQYF. The CDR3 region has the DNA TGCGCCAGCAGCAGGGACACCCCGGTCGGGACCCAGTACTTC.